A selection of T cell receptor beta chains follows, all from one sample in a study of T cell repertoires in cytomegalovirus infection. Via MiXCR, TCRdb re-called the reads, giving one row per CDR3 protein. This repertoire shows under 850,000 distinct CDR3 sequences, 35% to 45% found once; its top ten account for roughly 2.8%. Specimen: PBMCs. These receptors were taken from a human donor in good health (CMV status not recorded). Some clones in this sample may be carry-over from other donors' samples. The CDR3 runs from the conserved cysteine through the conserved F or W. The D gene is left open where the match is weak. Not all rows give a size; the values are once, few, many and, for expanded clones, a class.

cdr3_aa: CASSHPSQETQYF; cdr3_nt: TGCGCCAGCAGCCATCCGTCCCAAGAGACCCAGTACTTC; v_call: TRBV5-1; d_call: -; clone_size: few; j_call: TRBJ2-5
cdr3_aa: CASSRLNRSPTDTQYF; cdr3_nt: TGTGCCAGCAGCCGTTTAAATCGAAGTCCAACAGATACGCAGTATTTT; v_call: TRBV27; d_call: -; clone_size: few; j_call: TRBJ2-3
cdr3_aa: CASSQAAGQSYEQYF; cdr3_nt: TGTGCCAGCAGCCAAGCCGCGGGACAGTCCTACGAGCAGTACTTC; v_call: TRBV4-2; d_call: -; clone_size: many; j_call: TRBJ2-7
cdr3_aa: CASSPSGANTEAFF; cdr3_nt: TGTGCCAGCTCACCATCCGGGGCGAACACTGAAGCTTTCTTT; v_call: TRBV18; d_call: -; clone_size: few; j_call: TRBJ1-1
cdr3_aa: CASSTTGTTYNEQFF; cdr3_nt: TGTGCCAGCAGTACGACCGGGACTACCTACAATGAGCAGTTCTTC; v_call: TRBV27; d_call: TRBD2; clone_size: -; j_call: TRBJ2-1
cdr3_aa: CASTLSGGPYNEQFF; cdr3_nt: TGTGCCAGCACCCTAAGCGGGGGGCCCTACAATGAGCAGTTCTTC; v_call: TRBV27; d_call: TRBD2; clone_size: few; j_call: TRBJ2-1
cdr3_aa: CASSLEEVATGELFF; cdr3_nt: TGTGCCAGCAGCTTAGAGGAGGTGGCCACCGGGGAGCTGTTTTTT; v_call: TRBV11-2; d_call: -; clone_size: many; j_call: TRBJ2-2
cdr3_aa: CASSFTGSRTNTEAFF; cdr3_nt: TGTGCCAGCAGCTTTACTGGGAGCAGAACGAACACTGAAGCTTTCTTT; v_call: TRBV7-2; d_call: -; clone_size: many; j_call: TRBJ1-1
cdr3_aa: CASSPRGQGVGAGKETQYF; cdr3_nt: TGTGCCAGCAGTCCCCGGGGACAGGGAGTGGGAGCGGGGAAAGAGACCCAGTACTTC; v_call: TRBV28; d_call: TRBD1; clone_size: few; j_call: TRBJ2-5
cdr3_aa: CSAREGQDFF; cdr3_nt: TGCAGTGCTAGAGAGGGGCAGGATTTCTTC; v_call: TRBV20-1; d_call: -; clone_size: -; j_call: TRBJ2-1
cdr3_aa: CASSLGTGFNNSPLHF; cdr3_nt: TGTGCCAGCAGCTTGGGGACAGGGTTCAATAATTCACCCCTCCACTTT; v_call: TRBV5-5; d_call: TRBD1; clone_size: -; j_call: TRBJ1-6
cdr3_aa: CASSLRGSRDSSNYGYTF; cdr3_nt: TGTGCCAGCAGCCTTAGGGGATCCCGGGACAGTTCTAACTATGGCTACACCTTC; v_call: TRBV7-9; d_call: TRBD1; clone_size: few; j_call: TRBJ1-2
cdr3_aa: CASSAGEAFF; cdr3_nt: TGTGCCAGCAGTGCGGGGGAAGCTTTCTTT; v_call: TRBV11-2; d_call: -; clone_size: -; j_call: TRBJ1-1
cdr3_aa: CASSLDRERGQYF; cdr3_nt: TGTGCCAGCAGCCTGGACAGGGAAAGAGGGCAGTACTTC; v_call: TRBV7-8; d_call: TRBD1; clone_size: -; j_call: TRBJ2-7
cdr3_aa: CASSLNTGAGNQPQHF; cdr3_nt: TGTGCCAGCAGCTTAAATACAGGGGCTGGCAATCAGCCCCAGCATTTT; v_call: TRBV7-9; d_call: TRBD1; clone_size: few; j_call: TRBJ1-5
cdr3_aa: CSASSVGRDYGYTF; cdr3_nt: TGCAGTGCTAGCTCCGTCGGGCGAGACTATGGCTACACCTTC; v_call: TRBV20-1; d_call: -; clone_size: -; j_call: TRBJ1-2
cdr3_aa: CASSLSGTGQRIYEQYF; cdr3_nt: TGTGCCAGCAGTTTATCCGGGACGGGACAGAGGATTTACGAGCAGTACTTC; v_call: TRBV28; d_call: TRBD1; clone_size: few; j_call: TRBJ2-7
cdr3_aa: CASSQGLAYAGELFF; cdr3_nt: TGCGCCAGCAGCCAAGGCCTGGCCTACGCCGGGGAGCTGTTTTTT; v_call: TRBV4-1; d_call: -; clone_size: -; j_call: TRBJ2-2
cdr3_aa: CASSPGLAGAGQYF; cdr3_nt: TGTGCCAGCAGCCCTGGACTAGCGGGAGCCGGGCAGTACTTC; v_call: TRBV7-2; d_call: TRBD2; clone_size: many; j_call: TRBJ2-7
cdr3_aa: CSAPSPQGLEQYF; cdr3_nt: TGCAGTGCCCCCTCCCCACAGGGCCTCGAGCAGTACTTC; v_call: TRBV20-1; d_call: -; clone_size: -; j_call: TRBJ2-7
cdr3_aa: CASSIGAGAYNEQFF; cdr3_nt: TGTGCCAGTAGTATCGGGGCAGGCGCCTACAATGAGCAGTTCTTC; v_call: TRBV19; d_call: -; clone_size: -; j_call: TRBJ2-1
cdr3_aa: CASSVGGSSYNEQFF; cdr3_nt: TGTGCCAGCAGTGTGGGCGGGAGCTCCTACAATGAGCAGTTCTTC; v_call: TRBV28; d_call: TRBD2; clone_size: few; j_call: TRBJ2-1
cdr3_aa: CASSPRDRVADTQYF; cdr3_nt: TGTGCCAGCAGTCCAAGGGACAGGGTGGCAGATACGCAGTATTTT; v_call: TRBV28; d_call: TRBD1; clone_size: once; j_call: TRBJ2-3
cdr3_aa: CASSSLDRVDEQYF; cdr3_nt: TGTGCCAGCAGTTCCCTGGACAGGGTAGACGAGCAGTACTTC; v_call: TRBV28; d_call: TRBD1; clone_size: -; j_call: TRBJ2-7
cdr3_aa: CASSFGLAGGIISYEQYF; cdr3_nt: TGTGCCAGCAGCTTTGGCCTAGCGGGAGGGATAATCTCCTACGAGCAGTACTTC; v_call: TRBV7-2; d_call: TRBD2; clone_size: many; j_call: TRBJ2-7
cdr3_aa: CASSFLRGSGVYNEQFF; cdr3_nt: TGTGCCAGCAGCTTTCTACGGGGAAGTGGGGTTTACAATGAGCAGTTCTTC; v_call: TRBV7-2; d_call: -; clone_size: many; j_call: TRBJ2-1
cdr3_aa: CASSPPRGRRGAEAFF; cdr3_nt: TGTGCCAGCAGTCCTCCCAGGGGGCGCAGAGGCGCTGAAGCTTTCTTT; v_call: TRBV28; d_call: TRBD1; clone_size: -; j_call: TRBJ1-1
cdr3_aa: CASSLGGLAEAFF; cdr3_nt: TGTGCCAGCAGCTTAGGGGGGCTGGCTGAAGCTTTCTTT; v_call: TRBV7-6; d_call: -; clone_size: few; j_call: TRBJ1-1
cdr3_aa: CASSRGEETQYF; cdr3_nt: TGTGCCAGCAGTCGAGGTGAAGAGACCCAGTACTTC; v_call: TRBV2; d_call: -; clone_size: -; j_call: TRBJ2-5
cdr3_aa: CASSWDRFRSSGANVLTF; cdr3_nt: TGTGCCAGCAGCTGGGACAGGTTTCGTTCCTCTGGGGCCAACGTCCTGACTTTC; v_call: TRBV7-8; d_call: TRBD1; clone_size: -; j_call: TRBJ2-6
cdr3_aa: CASSLVRINTEAFF; cdr3_nt: TGTGCCAGCAGTTTAGTCAGGATTAACACTGAAGCTTTCTTT; v_call: TRBV28; d_call: -; clone_size: -; j_call: TRBJ1-1
cdr3_aa: CASSLGRTGSGYTF; cdr3_nt: TGTGCCAGCAGCTTAGGGAGGACAGGGTCCGGCTACACCTTC; v_call: TRBV7-9; d_call: TRBD1; clone_size: few; j_call: TRBJ1-2
cdr3_aa: CASSLYHRGLSNQPQHF; cdr3_nt: TGTGCCAGCAGTTTATATCATCGGGGCTTGAGCAATCAGCCCCAGCATTTT; v_call: TRBV28; d_call: -; clone_size: few; j_call: TRBJ1-5
cdr3_aa: CASSSYDSNQPQHF; cdr3_nt: TGTGCCAGCAGTTCTTATGATAGCAATCAGCCCCAGCATTTT; v_call: TRBV6-1; d_call: -; clone_size: -; j_call: TRBJ1-5
cdr3_aa: CASSLQGGHYGYTF; cdr3_nt: TGTGCCAGCAGCTTACAGGGCGGGCACTATGGCTACACCTTC; v_call: TRBV7-8; d_call: -; clone_size: many; j_call: TRBJ1-2
cdr3_aa: CATHKGLAEALTDTQYF; cdr3_nt: TGTGCCACCCACAAGGGACTAGCGGAGGCCCTCACAGATACGCAGTATTTT; v_call: TRBV28; d_call: TRBD2; clone_size: -; j_call: TRBJ2-3